This T cell receptor beta chain was captured by sequencing in a study of OX40 agonist ivuxolimab in advanced cancers. Study in general: In this cohort, patients received ivuxolimab, an agonistic anti-OX40 (CD134) antibody. Therapy given before enrollment (anti-PD-1, anti-PD-L1 or anti-CTLA-4) was allowed, and 30% to 50% had some. General observations from the study: Partial responders receiving 0.1-3.0 mg/kg showed among the lowest clonal expansion. Expanded peripheral T cell antigen specificity was not determined.

Germline-derived CDR1 and CDR2 are MNHNY and SVGAGI (reference sequence). The CDR3 covers 15 residues. Some clones are missing from TCRdb's copy, which holds only in-frame ones; the method was immunoSEQ multiplex PCR. The sample has under 25,000 clones, 79% seen once. Comments on this clone: Its antigen is not known.

The gene calls are TRBV6-6 and TRBJ2-5; either TRBD1 or TRBD2 may fit D (5 bases each). The DNA end is a closer match to TRBJ2-7, so the J assignment may be wrong. This specimen consisted of CD4+ or CD8+ T cells sorted from blood, obtained in a trial of the OX40 agonist ivuxolimab. The origin of this receptor is an adult with an advanced solid tumor such as melanoma, head and neck, liver or kidney cancer. This CDR3 is CASSTGPGKWFEQYF. The CDR3 coding sequence is TGTGCCAGCAGTACGGGGCCTGGAAAATGGTTCGAGCAGTACTTC.